The 29 T cell receptor beta chains given below trace back to one sample, sequenced in a study of T cells in Graves' hyperthyroidism and ophthalmopathy. Amplification of TCR beta CDR3 regions used RNA as the template. Using the HTBI primer set, a first-round RT-PCR was run on the TCR CDR3. TCRdb called the multiplex PCR reads again in MiXCR, with one record for every CDR3 protein. The sample lists under 650,000 distinct CDR3 sequences; around 15% were seen once. Material for sequencing was blood. These receptors were taken from a woman aged 25 to 45 with Graves' hyperthyroidism.

This clonotype has ten or more counts. The chain joins TRBV12-3 or TRBV12-4 to TRBJ1-5; D is undetermined. Trimming removed 5 bases at V and 7 bases at J, with 9 bases between. This CDR3 is built from 12 residues. The CDR3 region is CASSHVRQPQHF. In DNA, the CDR3 is TGTGCCAGCAGTCATGTAAGGCAGCCCCAGCATTTT.

The rearrangement links TRBV7-9 to TRBJ1-3; D possibly corresponds to TRBD1 (5 bases). V lost 6 bases, J lost 0 bases, and 21 bases lay in between. This CDR3 has 18 residues. Germline assignment: CDR1 SEHNR and CDR2 FQNEAQ (reference sequence). In nucleotides, the CDR3 is TGTGCCAGCAGGACCGGGACTCCAACCGAGAGCTCTGGAAACACCATATATTTT. Its translation is CASRTGTPTESSGNTIYF.

Only a few counts were recorded for this clonotype. A junction boundary mismatches the germline segment, possibly from a read error. The chain is built from TRBV12-3 or TRBV12-4 and TRBJ2-5, with TRBD1 as a possible D gene (6 bases). The CDR3 is 12 residues long. CDR3 DNA sequence: TGTGCCAGCAGTTCACAGGGAGAGACCCAGCACTTC. Protein product: CASSSQGETQHF.

This clonotype was detected a few times. The chain couples TRBV4-2 to TRBJ2-2, with D tentatively TRBD1 (6 bases). The CDR3 is 15 residues long. Germline CDR1 reads LGHNA; CDR2 reads YNFKEQ. V gave up 4 bases and J gave up 3 bases, with 12 bases separating them. The CDR3 nucleotides read TGTGCCAGCAGCCCCTTACAGGGATACACCGGGGAGCTGTTTTTT. The encoded protein is CASSPLQGYTGELFF.

There are many counts of this clonotype. The gene calls are TRBV12-3 or TRBV12-4 and TRBJ1-1, with D perhaps matching TRBD1 (5 bases). The CDR3 totals 14 residues. The V gene lost 4 bases and the J gene lost 5 bases, with 14 bases spanning the gap. In DNA form, the CDR3 reads TGTGCCAGCAGTTCAACTCAGGGTTGGACTGAAGCTTTCTTT. Its translation: CASSSTQGWTEAFF.

This clonotype was observed many times. The V and J genes are TRBV6-2 or TRBV6-3 and TRBJ2-7, with D tentatively TRBD1 or TRBD2 (5 bases each). Trimming shortened V by 4 bases and J by 5 bases, and 15 bases separated the two germline ends. Germline CDR1 is MNHEY and CDR2 is SVGEGT. The CDR3 runs to 14 residues. The CDR3 nucleotides are TGTGCCAGCAGTTTGTCCCGGGACGGCCACGAGCAGTACTTC. It yields the protein CASSLSRDGHEQYF.

Many counts were recorded for this clonotype. The V gene is TRBV11-2, the J gene TRBJ2-7; 9 positions match TRBD1. This CDR3 is built from 14 residues. Unmatched junction bases numbered 6, after V lost 5 bases and J lost 4 bases. Per germline, CDR1 SGHAT and CDR2 FQNNGV. CDR3 sequence (DNA): TGTGCCAGCAGCCCATCGACAGGGGGGTACGAGCAGTACTTC. Its protein product is CASSPSTGGYEQYF. Together with reference TRBV11-2 and TRBJ2-7, the CDR3 gives the full variable domain: EAGVAQSPRYKIIEKRQSVAFWCNPISGHATLYWYQQILGQGPKLLIQFQNNGVVDDSQLPKDRFSAERLKGVDSTLKIQPAKLEDSAVYLCASSPSTGGYEQYFGPGTRLTVT.

This clonotype was observed many times. This chain connects TRBV20-1 to TRBJ2-7; TRBD2 aligns across 12 bases. The CDR3 has 15 amino acids. Trimming removed 6 bases from V and 5 bases from J; junction bases left unmatched: 11. The germline gives CDR1 DFQATT, CDR2 SNEGSKA (reference sequence). The CDR3 nucleotides are TGCAGTGCCGAGGGGGCTAGCGGGAGGGCCGACGAGCAGTACTTC. This encodes CSAEGASGRADEQYF.

The chain couples TRBV6-5 to TRBJ2-1; D unclear. Gene TRBJ2-7 matches the end of the DNA better, so the J call may be wrong. The CDR3 runs to 12 residues. Germline values: CDR1 MNHEY, CDR2 SVGAGI. The CDR3 DNA sequence: TGTGCCAGCAGTTCAATCCTCAATGAGCAGTACTTC. This codes for CASSSILNEQYF.

The V gene is TRBV4-3, the J gene TRBJ1-6; 8 bases line up with TRBD1. CDR1 and CDR2 from the germline V gene are LGHNA and YSLEER. V trimming: 4 bases; J trimming: 9 bases; junction bases outside the gene matches: 11. The length of the CDR3 is 16 residues. CDR3 in amino acids: CASSPGQGSMGSPLHF. The CDR3 bases are TGCGCCAGCAGCCCAGGACAGGGAAGTATGGGTTCACCCCTCCACTTT.

The J gene is TRBJ2-4, the V gene TRBV20-1, with D unresolved. This CDR3 region has 15 residues. V gave up 0 bases and J gave up 3 bases, with 12 bases separating them. CDR1 DFQATT and CDR2 SNEGSKA come from the germline V gene (reference sequence). The DNA for the CDR3 is TGCAGTGCTAGAGATTTAGGCCAGGTCAAAAACATTCAGTACTTC. This codes for CSARDLGQVKNIQYF.

The rearrangement joins TRBV7-9 to TRBJ2-7, with D maybe TRBD2 (6 bases). The germline V gene encodes CDR1 SEHNR and CDR2 FQNEAQ (reference sequence). CDR3 length: 15 amino acids. V was shortened by 0 bases and J by 4 bases, with 13 bases between the two germline ends. The CDR3 DNA reads TGTGCCAGCAGCTTAGCTGATGGGACTTGGTACGAGCAGTACTTC. Its translation is CASSLADGTWYEQYF.

V usage is TRBV9 and J usage is TRBJ2-7; D assignment may be TRBD1 or TRBD2 (5 bases each). The ends were cut back, 6 bases at V and 4 bases at J, with 17 bases in the middle. This CDR3 has 14 amino acids. CDR1 and CDR2 (germline): SGDLS, YYNGEE. The CDR3 reads CASTAGTEFYEQYF. DNA for the CDR3: TGTGCCAGCACCGCCGGGACGGAATTTTACGAGCAGTACTTC.

The V call is TRBV5-1, the J call TRBJ2-3, with 9 bases that match TRBD2. Germline lookup yields CDR1 SGHRS and CDR2 YFSETQ. J lost 4 bases, V lost 0 bases, and 9 bases had no gene match. This CDR3 contains 17 residues. This CDR3 is CASSLDAGSGSPDTQYF. For the CDR3, the DNA is TGCGCCAGCAGCTTGGATGCTGGTAGCGGGAGTCCAGATACGCAGTATTTT.

The gene calls are TRBV28 and TRBJ1-6, with 9 bases lining up with TRBD1. The CDR3 has 15 amino acids. Trimming at V came to 6 bases and at J to 5 bases, leaving 5 bases not matched to a gene. Germline V gives CDR1 MDHEN, CDR2 SYDVKM. The CDR3 is CASSLTGGHNSPLHF. CDR3 coding DNA: TGTGCCAGCAGCTTGACAGGGGGACATAATTCACCCCTCCACTTT. Looking up the rest from reference TRBV28 and TRBJ1-6 gives the full variable domain: DVKVTQSSRYLVKRTGEKVFLECVQDMDHENMFWYRQDPGLGLRLIYFSYDVKMKEKGDIPEGYSVSREKKERFSLILESASTNQTSMYLCASSLTGGHNSPLHFGNGTRLTVT.

This clonotype was seen ten or more times. The chain has TRBV6-1 and TRBJ2-2; 7 positions agree with TRBD1. V shed 7 bases and J 6 bases; nucleotides not matched to a gene: 2. This CDR3 is built from 12 residues. Per the germline V gene, CDR1 is MNHNS and CDR2 is SASEGT. The CDR3 sequence: CASNQGAGELFF. The CDR3 nucleotides are TGTGCCAGCAATCAGGGGGCCGGGGAGCTGTTTTTT.

This clonotype was seen a handful of times. V is TRBV5-1 and J is TRBJ2-1, with D maybe TRBD2 (6 bases). In germline, CDR1 is SGHRS, CDR2 YFSETQ. The ends were cut back, 0 bases at V and 8 bases at J, with 15 bases in the middle. The CDR3 consists of 15 residues. The CDR3 DNA reads as TGCGCCAGCAGCTTGGAATCGACTAGTTCCCATGAGCAGTTCTTC. It specifies CASSLESTSSHEQFF.

This clonotype was detected only a few times. V gene TRBV4-1 combines with J gene TRBJ2-7; 11 positions match TRBD2. Germline CDR1 and CDR2: MGHRA and YSYEKL. CDR3 length: 15 residues. Trimming cost V 4 bases and J 4 bases; bases outside gene matches: 6. The CDR3 spells CASSLTSGSGYEQYF. The DNA of the CDR3 is TGCGCCAGCAGCCTAACTAGCGGGAGTGGATACGAGCAGTACTTC.

In this sample, this clonotype turned up many times. The CDR3 DNA sequence: TGTGCCAGCAGGACGCAGGGATCCAATGAGCAGTTCTTC. Translation: CASRTQGSNEQFF. V and J are TRBV2 and TRBJ2-1; a possible D gene is TRBD1 (5 bases). The V end lost 6 bases, the J end lost 6 bases, and 12 bases lay between the germline ends. CDR3 length: 13 amino acids. Germline CDR1 reads SNHLY; CDR2 reads FYNNEI.

The table lists this clonotype with many counts. The chain recombines TRBV7-9 with TRBJ2-1; D gene uncertain. CDR3 size: 15 residues. Looked up from germline, CDR1 is SEHNR and CDR2 is FQNEAQ (reference sequence). V was clipped by 0 bases and J by 4 bases, with 10 bases between them. The CDR3 nucleotides are TGTGCCAGCAGCTTAGCAGTGTATATGTACAATGAGCAGTTCTTC. Protein product: CASSLAVYMYNEQFF.

This clonotype appeared a single time. Sequence at one end of the junction differs from germline and may be a read error. V gene TRBV6-1 combines with J gene TRBJ2-7, with D maybe TRBD1 (6 bases). The CDR3 runs to 15 residues. Germline CDR1 MNHNS, CDR2 SASEGT. CDR3 region: CAGRASGAYPYEQYF. As DNA, the CDR3 is TGTGCCGGCAGGGCCTCAGGGGCGTACCCCTACGAGCAGTACTTC.

Many counts were recorded for this clonotype. The V gene is TRBV2, the J gene TRBJ2-5; D tentatively reads TRBD1 or TRBD2 (5 bases each). This CDR3 region has 15 residues. The V end was cut by 3 bases, the J end by 5 bases, with 16 bases between. Germline CDR1 SNHLY, CDR2 FYNNEI. In nucleotides, the CDR3 is TGTGCCAGCAGTGACTCGGGGCCTAATCCGGAGACCCAGTACTTC. Its translation: CASSDSGPNPETQYF. Full variable domain (outside the CDR3, taken from reference TRBV2 and TRBJ2-5): EPEVTQTPSHQVTQMGQEVILRCVPISNHLYFYWYRQILGQKVEFLVSFYNNEISEKSEIFDDQFSVERPDGSNFTLKIRSTKLEDSAMYFCASSDSGPNPETQYFGPGTRLLVL.

The chain recombines TRBV20-1 with TRBJ1-3; no firm D call. V was pared by 3 bases and J by 0 bases, with 6 bases between. The CDR3 spans 13 residues. CDR1 is DFQATT, CDR2 SNEGSKA, per germline (reference sequence). CDR3 amino acids: CSARVGSGNTIYF. CDR3 DNA sequence: TGCAGTGCTAGGGTAGGCTCTGGAAACACCATATATTTT.

In its sample, this clonotype was seen a few times. The V and J genes are TRBV6-1 and TRBJ2-5, with 12 bases identical to TRBD1. The germline CDR1 and CDR2 sequences are MNHNS and SASEGT. The CDR3 contains 13 residues. V was pared by 11 bases and J by 7 bases, with 8 bases of the junction left unmatched. CDR3 protein: CAGGTGGVRTQYF. CDR3 sequence (DNA): TGTGCCGGGGGGACAGGGGGCGTTAGGACCCAGTACTTC.

The chain couples TRBV12-3 or TRBV12-4 to TRBJ1-5; 7 nucleotides align to TRBD1. Losses at the gene ends were 4 bases for V and 6 bases for J; bases not matched to a gene: 9. CDR3 length equals 15 residues. The CDR3 protein is CASSWRQGESQPQHF. DNA for the CDR3: TGTGCCAGCAGTTGGCGACAGGGTGAATCTCAGCCCCAGCATTTT.

This clonotype has at least ten counts. CDR3 sequence (DNA): TGTGCCAGCGGACCCCGGGACATGTCTCTGCCCGAGCAGTACTTC. Translated: CASGPRDMSLPEQYF. This chain connects TRBV2 to TRBJ2-7; D may be TRBD1 (6 bases). The CDR3 spans 15 residues. The V end was cut by 8 bases, the J end by 6 bases, with 23 bases between. The germline CDR1 and CDR2 sequences are SNHLY and FYNNEI.

V is TRBV6-1 and J is TRBJ2-3; 11 bases map to TRBD2. Trimming took 3 bases from V and 5 from J; bases not matched to a gene: 7. The germline gives CDR1 MNHNS, CDR2 SASEGT. The length of the CDR3 is 16 residues. CDR3 DNA sequence: TGTGCCAGCAGTGAGCCACTAGCGGGAGTAAGAGATACGCAGTATTTT. Amino acid sequence: CASSEPLAGVRDTQYF.

This clonotype was counted ten times or more. This sequence joins TRBV4-1 and TRBJ1-2; maybe TRBD1 (6 bases). Germline CDR1 is MGHRA and CDR2 is YSYEKL. This CDR3 is 14 amino acids long. With 1 base removed from V and 7 bases from J, the gap between germline ends came to 13 bases. The CDR3 here is CASSQANREFGYTF. The CDR3 DNA sequence: TGCGCCAGCAGCCAAGCGAACAGGGAGTTTGGCTACACCTTC.

This clonotype was detected many times. The chain combines TRBV20-1 with TRBJ1-3; TRBD1 is a possible D gene (6 bases). CDR1 DFQATT and CDR2 SNEGSKA come from the germline V gene (reference sequence). V dropped 0 bases and J dropped 3 bases, with 15 bases sitting between them. The CDR3 extends over 16 amino acids. CDR3 protein: CSARDRRGAGGNTIYF. In DNA, the CDR3 is TGCAGTGCTAGAGACCGCCGGGGGGCGGGTGGAAACACCATATATTTT.